The next 24 T cell receptor beta chains were all read from a single sample in a study of regulatory T cells in long-lasting Graves disease. iRepertoire HTBI primers and Arm-PCR of CDR3 regions built TCR beta libraries. TCRdb independently ran MiXCR on the multiplex PCR reads; one entry per CDR3 protein. The sample contains approximately 440,000 distinct CDR3 sequences, roughly a quarter of which appear only once. Documented time point: persistent/refractory GD, antithyroid drugs over 5 years with positive TRAb. Preparation of the TCR library used RNA extracted from PBMCs. The sample consisted of peripheral blood mononuclear cells (PBMCs), taken when the disease was refractory, from a patient treated with antithyroid drugs. All receptors derive from a female donor with Graves disease.

This clonotype came up a few times. This chain links TRBV3-1 with TRBJ1-1; D ambiguous. The germline CDR1 and CDR2 sequences are LGHDT and YNNKEL (reference sequence). The CDR3 loop spans 15 amino acids. The germline V and J ends were trimmed by 2 bases and 1 base, with 11 bases remaining between them. The CDR3 spells CASSQSSRANTEAFF. The CDR3, as DNA: TGTGCCAGCAGCCAATCCTCAAGGGCGAACACTGAAGCTTTCTTT.

This clonotype was picked up many times. The chain joins TRBV6-1 to TRBJ2-7, with D perhaps matching TRBD1 (6 bases). The CDR3 covers 16 residues. Trimming pared 1 base from V and 3 bases from J, leaving 16 bases between. Germline V lookup: CDR1 MNHNS, CDR2 SASEGT. The CDR3 spells CASSEEWDNNYYEQYF. The CDR3 bases are TGTGCCAGCAGTGAAGAGTGGGACAACAACTACTACGAGCAGTACTTC.

This rearrangement joins TRBV27 to TRBJ1-2; 8 positions agree with TRBD1. There are 16 residues in the CDR3. Germline V lookup: CDR1 MNHEY, CDR2 SMNVEV (reference sequence). The V segment lost 2 bases and the J segment 7 bases; nucleotides outside the gene matches: 12. The CDR3 protein is CASSLNGQGPDRGYTF. The CDR3 nucleotides are TGTGCCAGCAGTTTAAATGGACAGGGCCCCGATCGTGGCTACACCTTC.

The rearrangement links TRBV18 to TRBJ2-7; D remains unclear. CDR1 is KGHSH, CDR2 LQKENI, per germline. With 2 bases removed from V and 5 bases from J, the gap between germline ends came to 16 bases. CDR3 size: 15 residues. The CDR3 here is CASSPASGLRNEQYF. For the CDR3, the DNA is TGTGCCAGCTCACCAGCGTCTGGGCTCCGGAACGAGCAGTACTTC.

V and J are TRBV7-2 and TRBJ2-7; 8 nucleotides align to TRBD1. CDR1 and CDR2 from the germline V gene are SGHTA and FQGNSA. V lost 4 bases, J lost 5 bases, and 10 bases stayed unmatched. CDR3 length: 15 residues. The CDR3 sequence: CASSSRQGSYHEQYF. CDR3 DNA sequence: TGTGCCAGCAGCTCAAGACAGGGGTCCTACCACGAGCAGTACTTC.

The sample holds a few counts of this clonotype. The chain has TRBV7-8 and TRBJ1-5; 11 nucleotides match TRBD1. The junction had 6 bases not matched to a gene; V was cut back by 5 bases and J by 6 bases. The CDR3 has 15 residues. CDR1 is SGHVS, CDR2 FQNEAQ, per germline. The CDR3 DNA reads as TGTGCCAGCAGCCTCCAGGACAGGGGGCTTCAGCCCCAGCATTTT. Protein: CASSLQDRGLQPQHF.

This chain connects TRBV7-8 to TRBJ2-7; weak D call: TRBD1 (5 bases). Per germline, CDR1 SGHVS and CDR2 FQNEAQ. This CDR3 spans 13 amino acids. Trimming shortened V by 5 bases and J by 7 bases, and 15 bases separated the two germline ends. CDR3 sequence reads: CASSHVEKGEQYF. The CDR3 nucleotides read TGTGCCAGCAGCCACGTGGAAAAGGGGGAGCAGTACTTC.

V usage is TRBV10-3 and J usage is TRBJ1-1; D ambiguous. V shed 11 bases and J shed 0 bases, with 19 bases lying between them. Germline lookup yields CDR1 ENHRY and CDR2 SYGVKD. The CDR3 runs to 15 residues. Written as DNA, the CDR3 is TGTGCCTCCCAACGGGGTACTAGCATGAACACTGAAGCTTTCTTT. As protein: CASQRGTSMNTEAFF.

The chain carries TRBV11-2 and TRBJ1-3, with D unresolved. There are 15 residues in the CDR3. The germline V and J ends were trimmed by 1 base and 0 bases, with 7 bases remaining between them. Germline lookup yields CDR1 SGHAT and CDR2 FQNNGV. For the CDR3, the DNA is TGTGCCAGCAGCTTAGCGCCCTCCTCTGGAAACACCATATATTTT. Translating gives CASSLAPSSGNTIYF. The complete variable domain, with remaining parts taken from reference TRBV11-2 and TRBJ1-3, reads EAGVAQSPRYKIIEKRQSVAFWCNPISGHATLYWYQQILGQGPKLLIQFQNNGVVDDSQLPKDRFSAERLKGVDSTLKIQPAKLEDSAVYLCASSLAPSSGNTIYFGEGSWLTVV.

The sample holds a few counts of this clonotype. The chain's CDR3 is CASRGRTASNSNQPQHF. The CDR3 DNA follows: TGTGCCAGTAGAGGGAGGACAGCCTCGAATAGCAATCAGCCCCAGCATTTT. The rearrangement links TRBV19 to TRBJ1-5; weak D call: TRBD1 (6 bases). Germline lookup yields CDR1 LNHDA and CDR2 SQIVND (reference sequence). The CDR3 has 17 residues. Trimming pared 6 bases from V and 0 bases from J, leaving 18 bases between.

Many counts were recorded for this clonotype. The chain recombines TRBV12-3 or TRBV12-4 with TRBJ1-5; weak D call: TRBD1 (5 bases). V was trimmed by 3 bases and J by 4 bases, leaving 10 bases between them. This CDR3 spans 14 amino acids. The CDR3 DNA follows: TGTGCCAGCAGTTTCCCAGGGAGGAATCAGCCCCAGCATTTT. Protein sequence: CASSFPGRNQPQHF.

This clonotype has a handful of counts. J is TRBJ1-2 and V is TRBV7-9; possible D gene TRBD1, 5 bases. Germline CDR1 SEHNR, CDR2 FQNEAQ (reference sequence). This CDR3 spans 14 amino acids. Trimming stripped 5 bases from V and 4 bases from J, with 14 bases between. The chain's CDR3 is CASSPRAETYGYTF. In DNA, the CDR3 is TGTGCCAGCAGCCCCAGGGCAGAAACCTATGGCTACACCTTC.

The gene calls are TRBV19 and TRBJ1-1; TRBD1 aligns across 7 bases. J gave up 8 bases and V 4 bases, and 7 bases lay outside the gene matches. CDR1 LNHDA and CDR2 SQIVND come from the germline V gene (reference sequence). The CDR3 loop spans 13 amino acids. The DNA of the CDR3 is TGTGCCAGTAGTACTAAACAGGGGTTAGAAGCTTTCTTT. It is translated as CASSTKQGLEAFF.

The chain has TRBV6-2 or TRBV6-3 and TRBJ1-6; D is possibly TRBD1 (6 bases). Deletions cut 11 bases from V and 7 bases from J, with 15 bases between. This CDR3 region has 13 residues. Germline CDR1 MNHEY, CDR2 SVGEGT. CDR3 nucleotides: TGTGCCGTCCGGGGGGCAGGGAATTCACCCCTCCACTTT. Translated, it gives CAVRGAGNSPLHF.

This chain uses TRBV5-1 with TRBJ1-3; D is possibly TRBD1 (5 bases). This CDR3 has 16 amino acids. V was pared by 4 bases and J by 6 bases, with 20 bases between. In germline, CDR1 is SGHRS, CDR2 YFSETQ. CDR3 amino acids: CASSPDTALRLNTIYF. In DNA, the CDR3 is TGCGCCAGCAGCCCGGACACCGCATTACGGCTAAACACCATATATTTT.

V and J are TRBV2 and TRBJ1-5; D gene uncertain. The V and J ends lost 6 bases and 6 bases respectively, with 6 bases between them. The CDR3 has 11 amino acids. Germline V gene data show CDR1 as SNHLY and CDR2 as FYNNEI. The CDR3 DNA is TGTGCCAGCAGCATGAGTCAGCCCCAGCATTTT. Amino acids: CASSMSQPQHF.

The V gene is TRBV18, the J gene TRBJ2-7; 13 bases align to TRBD2. V lost 4 bases, J lost 2 bases, and 2 bases stayed unmatched. The CDR3 is 15 residues long. Germline V CDR1 and CDR2: KGHSH, LQKENI. The CDR3 DNA sequence: TGTGCCAGCTCACGGACTAGCGGGGGCCCCTACGAGCAGTACTTC. This sequence encodes CASSRTSGGPYEQYF. Using reference TRBV18 and TRBJ2-7 for the parts outside the CDR3, the full variable domain is NAGVMQNPRHLVRRRGQEARLRCSPMKGHSHVYWYRQLPEEGLKFMVYLQKENIIDESGMPKERFSAEFPKEGPSILRIQQVVRGDSAAYFCASSRTSGGPYEQYFGPGTRLTVT.

This clonotype turned up a few times. The rearrangement joins TRBV30 to TRBJ2-7; a weak D match, TRBD2 (6 bases). The CDR3 runs to 12 residues. Trimming removed 2 bases at V and 7 bases at J, with 12 bases between. From germline, CDR1 is GTSNPN and CDR2 SVGIG (reference sequence). The CDR3 spells CAWSPGGREQYF. The CDR3 DNA sequence: TGTGCCTGGAGTCCTGGGGGGAGGGAGCAGTACTTC.

This clonotype appeared a few times. The V and J genes are TRBV3-1 and TRBJ1-1, with D possibly being TRBD1 (6 bases). V shed 4 bases and J shed 2 bases, with 11 bases lying between them. The germline CDR1 and CDR2 sequences are LGHDT and YNNKEL (reference sequence). The CDR3 is made up of 14 amino acids. CDR3 amino acids: CASSRPDRNTEAFF. In nucleotides, the CDR3 is TGTGCCAGCAGCCGACCGGACAGAAACACTGAAGCTTTCTTT.

This clonotype was counted at least ten times. The chain joins TRBV7-2 to TRBJ2-2; D is ambiguous. Germline V CDR1 and CDR2: SGHTA, FQGNSA. This CDR3 is 13 amino acids long. V was trimmed by 6 bases and J by 4 bases, leaving 9 bases between them. Written as DNA, the CDR3 is TGTGCCAGCAGAGACGTGAGCACCGGGGAGCTGTTTTTT. This codes for CASRDVSTGELFF.

The DNA of the CDR3 is TGCAGTGCTAGAGATAAGGGGACAGGCCTAGCTAACTATGGCTACACCTTC. Protein: CSARDKGTGLANYGYTF. This chain connects TRBV20-1 to TRBJ1-2; 8 bases align to TRBD1. CDR1 DFQATT and CDR2 SNEGSKA come from the germline V gene (reference sequence). The CDR3 covers 17 residues. V was pared by 0 bases and J by 0 bases, with 9 bases of the junction left unmatched.

This clonotype was counted at least ten times. In DNA form, the CDR3 reads TGTGCCAGCAGCTACACTACGGGTTATTATGGCTACACCTTC. Translation gives CASSYTTGYYGYTF. This rearrangement joins TRBV7-2 to TRBJ1-2, with D hard to call. V was pared by 4 bases and J by 5 bases, with 14 bases between. The germline gives CDR1 SGHTA, CDR2 FQGNSA. The CDR3 has 14 residues.

This clonotype appeared a few times. The J gene is TRBJ2-4, the V gene TRBV6-5; D ambiguous. CDR1 and CDR2 from the germline V gene are MNHEY and SVGAGI. Trimming removed 2 bases from V and 15 bases from J, with 14 bases in between. The CDR3 sequence is 12 residues long. CDR3 protein: CASSYGLESLYF. CDR3 sequence (DNA): TGTGCCAGCAGTTACGGTCTCGAGTCTTTGTACTTC.

The chain uses TRBV19 and TRBJ1-5; D remains ambiguous. Looked up from germline, CDR1 is LNHDA and CDR2 is SQIVND (reference sequence). The CDR3 has 15 amino acids. V shed 5 bases and J shed 0 bases, with 11 bases lying between them. CDR3 DNA: TGTGCCAGTAGTTCCCAGGTCTATAGCAATCAGCCCCAGCATTTT. Translation: CASSSQVYSNQPQHF.